This T cell receptor (beta chain) was identified during a study of T and B cells in COVID-19 patients. The overall study: Peripheral blood came from COVID-19 patients with active infection or after recovery. Critical illness requiring mechanical ventilation or extracorporeal membrane oxygenation affected about 60% of the roughly 20 active-infection patients.

BIOMED2 TRB-A/B primer pools were used in multiplex TRB PCR. One entry per CDR3 protein results from TCRdb running MiXCR on the multiplex PCR reads. The sample records roughly 9,000 distinct CDR3 sequences, 28% being singletons. About this clonotype: Its antigen is still unknown.

TRB was amplified from about 250-500 ng of blood genomic DNA. Study results and limitations: Patients with COVID-19 reportedly showed strongly skewed T cell receptor beta variable and joining gene usage. At recovery TRB diversity and richness exceeded healthy donors, after highly clonal active COVID-19 repertoires.

Trimming removed 3 bases at V and 1 base at J, with 7 bases between. There are 14 residues in the CDR3. The sample consisted of blood. The TCR was taken from a human donor who had recovered from COVID-19. V usage is TRBV12-3 or TRBV12-4 and J usage is TRBJ1-5; no reliable D call. The chain's CDR3 is CASSFSRSNQPQHF. The CDR3 nucleotides are TGTGCCAGCAGTTTCTCGAGGAGCAATCAGCCCCAGCATTTT.